The entry below gives a single T cell receptor (beta chain) sequence along with its context. The antigen remains unidentified. Germline V gives CDR1 SGHTA, CDR2 FQGNSA. The germline V and J ends were trimmed by 1 base and 1 base, with 11 bases remaining between them. This CDR3 is 16 amino acids long. This specimen belongs to a study of shared clonotypes between healthy human individuals. Findings of the study overall: Rarefaction demonstrated incomplete sorted-subset sequencing despite large depth.

Tens of thousands of T cell genomes, or 200 to 250 ng DNA, went into the sorted-subset replicate PCRs. This table comes from immunoSEQ multiplex PCR, and its TCRdb copy is limited to in-frame clones, with some not included. Of millions of clones listed, 80% to 95% are singletons. This rearrangement joins TRBV7-2 to TRBJ1-3; D ambiguous. Sequences were obtained from naive CD4+ T cells from PBMCs. Subset: CD45RA+ positively selected. This sequence originates from a man between 18 and 29 years old in good health. Some clones in this sample may be carry-over from other donors' samples. CDR3 DNA: TGTGCCAGCAGCTTAGTCTTGGGGATATCTGGAAACACCATATATTTT. Its translation is CASSLVLGISGNTIYF.